This entry is about one T cell receptor beta chain. Its antigen is still unknown. Here immunoSEQ multiplex PCR was the method, and the copy in TCRdb shows in-frame clones only, minus some. The data hold about 95,000 clones, with around 82% observed a single time. Germline trimming cut 6 bases from V and 3 bases from J; bases unmatched to any gene: 6. The length of the CDR3 is 15 residues. Germline V gene data show CDR1 as MNHEY and CDR2 as SMNVEV (reference sequence). The sample comes from a study of OX40 agonist ivuxolimab in advanced cancers. Study context: Hepatocellular carcinoma, melanoma, renal cell or head and neck cancer was diagnosed in the dose-escalation patients. Participants, 82.7% male, averaged roughly 60 years of age, ranging from roughly 23 to 90. Study-level points and caveats: Expanded clones belonging to CD8+ T cells outnumbered, on average, those of CD4+.

The J gene is TRBJ2-7, the V gene TRBV27, with 12 bases matching TRBD2. The TCR comes from an adult with an advanced solid tumor such as melanoma, head and neck, liver or kidney cancer. Sequencing was performed on CD4+ or CD8+ T cells sorted from blood, taken in a trial of the OX40 agonist ivuxolimab. CDR3 loop: CASRMGTSGHYEQYF. CDR3 DNA: TGTGCCAGCAGAATGGGGACTAGCGGGCACTACGAGCAGTACTTC.